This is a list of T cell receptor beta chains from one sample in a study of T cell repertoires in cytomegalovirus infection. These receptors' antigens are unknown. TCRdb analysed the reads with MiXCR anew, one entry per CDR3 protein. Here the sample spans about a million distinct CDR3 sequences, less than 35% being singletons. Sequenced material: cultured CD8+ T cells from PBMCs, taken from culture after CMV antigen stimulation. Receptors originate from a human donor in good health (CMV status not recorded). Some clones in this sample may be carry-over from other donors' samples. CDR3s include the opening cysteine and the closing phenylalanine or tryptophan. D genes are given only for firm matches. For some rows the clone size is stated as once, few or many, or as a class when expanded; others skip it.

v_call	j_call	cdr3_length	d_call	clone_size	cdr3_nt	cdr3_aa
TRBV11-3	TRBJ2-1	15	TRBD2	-	TGTGCCAGCAGTTCCGATCAGACTAGCCCTCCTGAGCAGTTCTTC	CASSSDQTSPPEQFF
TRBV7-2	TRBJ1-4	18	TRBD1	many	TGTGCCAGCAGCTTATATTTGTCCCGGGACAGGACGGCTGAAAAACTGTTTTTT	CASSLYLSRDRTAEKLFF
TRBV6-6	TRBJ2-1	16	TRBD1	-	TGTGCCAGCAGTTACGACATCTTCGACAGGGCCGATGAGCAGTTCTTC	CASSYDIFDRADEQFF
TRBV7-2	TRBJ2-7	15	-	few	TGTGCCAGCAGCTTAGCGGGGGGCCGCCTAGACGAGCAGTACTTC	CASSLAGGRLDEQYF
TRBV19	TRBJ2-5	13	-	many	TGTGCCAGTAGTATAGTAAGGGGAGAGACCCAGTACTTC	CASSIVRGETQYF
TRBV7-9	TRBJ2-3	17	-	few	TGTGCCAGCAGCTTAGCGAGCCTCTATACTAGCACAGATACGCAGTATTTT	CASSLASLYTSTDTQYF
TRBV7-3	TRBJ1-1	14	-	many	TGTGCCAGCAGCGCGGACGGATCGAACACTGAAGCTTTCTTT	CASSADGSNTEAFF
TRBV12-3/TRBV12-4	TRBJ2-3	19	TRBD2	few	TGTGCCAGCATTCCCGACAGGATTCTAGCGGGGGAGAAGGCAGATACGCAGTATTTT	CASIPDRILAGEKADTQYF
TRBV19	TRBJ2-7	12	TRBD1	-	TGTGCCAGTAGTCCTGGGACAGCGTGGCAGTACTTC	CASSPGTAWQYF
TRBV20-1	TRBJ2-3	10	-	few	TGCAGTGCCAACACAGATACGCAGTATTTT	CSANTDTQYF
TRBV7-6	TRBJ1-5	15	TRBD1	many	TGTGCCAGCAGCGCCTTGGACAGGGCAGGGCAGCCCCAGCATTTT	CASSALDRAGQPQHF
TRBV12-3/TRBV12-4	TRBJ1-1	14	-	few	TGTGCCAGCAGTTTTGCAGCAGGGAACACTGAAGCTTTCTTT	CASSFAAGNTEAFF
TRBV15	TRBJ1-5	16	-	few	TGTGCCACCAGCAGAGATTACGGGGGAATGATGGAGCCCCAGCATTTT	CATSRDYGGMMEPQHF
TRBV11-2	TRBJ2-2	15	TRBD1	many	TGTGCCAGCAGCTATGGACAGGGGTACACCGGGGAGCTGTTTTTT	CASSYGQGYTGELFF
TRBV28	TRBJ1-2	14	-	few	TGTGCCAGCAGTTTGCCCGGGAATGCTTACGGCTACACCTTC	CASSLPGNAYGYTF
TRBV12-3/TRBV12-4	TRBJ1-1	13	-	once	TGTGCCAGCAATTTGGCAGGGTTAACTGAAGCTTTCTTT	CASNLAGLTEAFF
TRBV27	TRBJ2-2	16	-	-	TGTGCCAGCAGTTTAAGTGGGGTCCTAATCACCGGGGAGCTGTTTTTT	CASSLSGVLITGELFF
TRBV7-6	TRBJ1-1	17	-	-	TGTGCCAGCAGCTTACTGGTAGGAGGAGAGGGGGGCACTGAAGCTTTCTTT	CASSLLVGGEGGTEAFF
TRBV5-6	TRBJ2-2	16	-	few	TGTGCCAGCAGCTTGTCCACCCCTATTAACACCGGGGAGCTGTTTTTT	CASSLSTPINTGELFF